The entry that follows covers one TCR beta chain sequence. V shed 2 bases and J shed 2 bases, with 10 bases lying between them. The germline V gene encodes CDR1 SGHDT and CDR2 YYEEEE. This CDR3 has 14 residues. TCRdb's table, derived via immunoSEQ multiplex PCR, lists solely in-frame clones and lacks some. The sample shows 200,000 to 250,000 clones, about 80% of them seen only once. This sample stems from a study of blood T cell repertoires in COVID-19. Study overall: PBMCs, B-cell-depleted T cells, or T cells provided the cDNA or gDNA that made up the material.

The clonotype originates from a woman older than 75 with COVID-19, enrolled during active disease. The chain couples TRBV5-6 to TRBJ1-1, with a tentative D call TRBD1 (6 bases). Sequencing was carried out using peripheral blood. The DNA for the CDR3 is TGTGCCAGCAGCTTTGGCAGGGGCAACACTGAAGCTTTCTTT. As protein: CASSFGRGNTEAFF.